This entry lists 12 T cell receptor beta chains sequenced from one sample in a study of early T cells in non-severe SARS-CoV-2 infection. TCRdb reprocessed the 5' RACE reads with MiXCR, giving one entry per CDR3 protein. Here the sample spans tens of thousands of distinct CDR3 sequences, approximately 6.1% being singletons. The sequences come from whole blood, collected at baseline. Receptors originate from an adult who was a healthcare worker with PCR-confirmed SARS-CoV-2 infection or an uninfected control (not recorded which).

This clonotype was counted many times. This rearrangement joins TRBV5-6 to TRBJ2-7, with D unclear. The ends were cut back, 2 bases at V and 0 bases at J, with 9 bases in the middle. The CDR3 runs to 14 residues. Germline CDR1 reads SGHDT; CDR2 reads YYEEEE. The CDR3 DNA reads TGTGCCAGCAGCTTTTTACGGAACTCCTACGAGCAGTACTTC. It yields the protein CASSFLRNSYEQYF.

This clonotype was found many times. The chain has TRBV7-8 and TRBJ2-4; D unclear. V was shortened by 3 bases and J by 0 bases, with 9 bases between the two germline ends. The CDR3 has 15 residues. Germline-derived CDR1 and CDR2 are SGHVS and FQNEAQ. The chain's CDR3 is CASSFHWLAKNIQYF. The CDR3 DNA follows: TGTGCCAGCAGCTTCCACTGGTTAGCCAAAAACATTCAGTACTTC.

Ten or more counts support this clonotype. The chain joins TRBV21-1 to TRBJ1-1; the table's D call TRBD1 went unverified against the DNA. TRBV21-1 is deemed a pseudogene. CDR3 length: 17 residues. The CDR3 nucleotides are TGTGCCAGCAGCAAAGACCTCCCCGGGACAGGGAACACTGAAGCTTTCTTT. Protein: CASSKDLPGTGNTEAFF.

This clonotype appeared a few times. This chain joins TRBV25-1 and TRBJ2-7; 9 bases line up with TRBD1. The J segment lost 2 bases and the V segment lost 5 bases, leaving 4 bases of the junction unmatched. CDR3 length: 14 residues. Germline V gene lookup returns CDR1 MGHDK and CDR2 SYGVNS. CDR3 amino acids: CASSHRTGAYEQYF. The CDR3 coding sequence is TGTGCCAGCAGTCATAGGACAGGGGCCTACGAGCAGTACTTC.

This clonotype was counted ten times or more. CDR3 amino acids: CATKKGPGQNTEAFF. DNA for the CDR3: TGTGCCACCAAGAAAGGCCCCGGACAGAACACTGAAGCTTTCTTT. The chain has TRBV24-1 and TRBJ1-1; weak D call: TRBD1 (5 bases). The CDR3 is 15 amino acids. The germline gives CDR1 KGHDR, CDR2 SFDVKD. The V and J ends lost 8 bases and 1 base respectively, with 16 bases between them.

The sample holds a few counts of this clonotype. The genes are TRBV10-3 and TRBJ1-6; 8 nucleotides match TRBD1. V lost 5 bases to trimming and J lost 6 bases; unmatched junction nucleotides: 6. CDR1 and CDR2 (germline): ENHRY, SYGVKD. The CDR3 has 15 residues. The chain's CDR3 is CAISKGQGVNSPLHF. As DNA, the CDR3 is TGTGCCATCAGTAAAGGACAGGGTGTTAATTCACCCCTCCACTTT.

This CDR3 is CASTSPLQQGSGANVLTF. The CDR3 bases are TGTGCCAGCACCTCGCCACTCCAACAGGGCTCTGGGGCCAACGTCCTGACTTTC. V is TRBV7-9 and J is TRBJ2-6; D is perhaps TRBD1 (6 bases). This CDR3 spans 18 amino acids. Germline lookup yields CDR1 SEHNR and CDR2 FQNEAQ (reference sequence). V lost 7 bases, J lost 0 bases, and 19 bases lay in between.

This clonotype has a count of ten or more. The chain carries TRBV7-2 and TRBJ1-5, with D hard to call. V lost 1 base, J lost 3 bases, and 4 bases lay in between. Germline V gene lookup returns CDR1 SGHTA and CDR2 FQGNSA. This CDR3 has 13 amino acids. CDR3 in amino acids: CASSLGNNQPQHF. Here the CDR3 DNA reads TGTGCCAGCAGCTTAGGGAACAATCAGCCCCAGCATTTT. The full variable domain, rest sourced from reference TRBV7-2 and TRBJ1-5, is GAGVSQSPSNKVTEKGKDVELRCDPISGHTALYWYRQSLGQGLEFLIYFQGNSAPDKSGLPSDRFSAERTGGSVSTLTIQRTQQEDSAVYLCASSLGNNQPQHFGDGTRLSIL.

This clonotype occurred many times. The chain couples TRBV5-1 to TRBJ2-7, with D possibly being TRBD1 (6 bases). The CDR3 runs 14 residues. Germline V CDR1 and CDR2: SGHRS, YFSETQ. Trimming shortened V by 0 bases and J by 3 bases, and 10 bases separated the two germline ends. CDR3 loop: CASSLEQGGYEQYF. In nucleotides, the CDR3 is TGCGCCAGCAGCTTGGAACAGGGCGGCTACGAGCAGTACTTC.

The chain links TRBV7-9 to TRBJ1-2, with TRBD1 matching over 8 bases. CDR1 is SEHNR, CDR2 FQNEAQ, per germline (reference sequence). J was trimmed by 7 bases and V by 0 bases; bases with no gene match: 10. The CDR3 is 16 amino acids. CDR3 DNA sequence: TGTGCCAGCAGCTTAGCGCCGGCCTCAGGGGGCGCTGGCTACACCTTC. It translates to CASSLAPASGGAGYTF.

This clonotype has at least ten counts. The chain couples TRBV6-6 to TRBJ2-2, with 7 bases fitting TRBD1. V shed 0 bases and J 5 bases; nucleotides not matched to a gene: 0. CDR3 size: 14 residues. Germline CDR1 is MNHNY and CDR2 is SVGAGI (reference sequence). Here the CDR3 DNA reads TGTGCCAGCAGTTACTCACAGGGGACCGGGGAGCTGTTTTTT. Translation gives CASSYSQGTGELFF.

This clonotype appeared many times. The chain has TRBV19 and TRBJ2-1; 10 bases fit TRBD1. CDR1 and CDR2 (germline): LNHDA, SQIVND (reference sequence). CDR3 length: 16 amino acids. V lost 1 base and J lost 3; bases outside the gene matches: 3. CDR3 DNA sequence: TGTGCCAGTAGTATAGCCTGGACAGGGGGCTACAATGAGCAGTTCTTC. This gives the protein CASSIAWTGGYNEQFF. Full variable domain (outside the CDR3, taken from reference TRBV19 and TRBJ2-1): DGGITQSPKYLFRKEGQNVTLSCEQNLNHDAMYWYRQDPGQGLRLIYYSQIVNDFQKGDIAEGYSVSREKKESFPLTVTSAQKNPTAFYLCASSIAWTGGYNEQFFGPGTRLTVL.